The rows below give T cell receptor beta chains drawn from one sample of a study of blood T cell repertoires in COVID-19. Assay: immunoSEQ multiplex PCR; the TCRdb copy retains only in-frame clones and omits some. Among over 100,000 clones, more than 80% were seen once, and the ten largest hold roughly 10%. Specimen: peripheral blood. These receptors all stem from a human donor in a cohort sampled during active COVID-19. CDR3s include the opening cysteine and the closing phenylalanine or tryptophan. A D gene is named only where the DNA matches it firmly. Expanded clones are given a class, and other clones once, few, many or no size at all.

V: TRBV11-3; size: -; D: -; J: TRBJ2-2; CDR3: CASSSRGNTGELFF; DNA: TGTGCCAGCAGCTCCAGGGGGAACACCGGGGAGCTGTTTTTT
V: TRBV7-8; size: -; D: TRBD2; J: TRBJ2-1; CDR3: CASSLDLGGRNSYNEQFF; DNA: TGTGCCAGCAGCTTAGATTTGGGCGGGAGAAACTCCTACAATGAGCAGTTCTTC
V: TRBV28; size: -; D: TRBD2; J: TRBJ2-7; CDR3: CATSNGDAAGAGEQYF; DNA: TGTGCCACCTCAAATGGGGATGCGGCGGGAGCAGGCGAGCAGTACTTC
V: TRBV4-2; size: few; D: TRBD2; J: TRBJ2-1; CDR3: CASSQVRSGSSYNEQFF; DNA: TGTGCCAGCAGCCAAGTCCGCAGCGGGAGCTCCTACAATGAGCAGTTCTTC
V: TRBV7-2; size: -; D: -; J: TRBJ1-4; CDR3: CASSWQGRTNEKLFF; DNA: TGTGCCAGCAGCTGGCAGGGGCGGACTAATGAAAAACTGTTTTTT
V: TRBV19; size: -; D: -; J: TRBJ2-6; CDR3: CASSPGRGRANVLTF; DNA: TGTGCCAGTTCACCCGGAAGGGGGAGAGCCAACGTCCTGACTTTC
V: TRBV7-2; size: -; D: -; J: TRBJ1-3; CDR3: CASSLRGENSGNTIYF; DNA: TGTGCCAGCAGCTTACGGGGGGAGAACTCTGGAAACACCATATATTTT
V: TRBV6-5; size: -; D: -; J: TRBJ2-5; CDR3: CASSYRRGETQYF; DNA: TGTGCCAGCAGTTACCGAAGAGGAGAGACCCAGTACTTC
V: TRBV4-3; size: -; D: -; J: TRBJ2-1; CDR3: CASSQYVLLKYNEQFF; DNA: TGCGCCAGCAGCCAGTACGTTTTACTAAAATACAATGAGCAGTTCTTC
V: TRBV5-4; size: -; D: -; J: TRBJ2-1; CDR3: CASSLGREQFNEQFF; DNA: TGTGCCAGCAGCTTGGGGCGGGAACAGTTTAATGAGCAGTTCTTC
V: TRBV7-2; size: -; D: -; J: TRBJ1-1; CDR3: CASSLGQNTEAFF; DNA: TGTGCCAGCAGCCTGGGGCAAAACACTGAAGCTTTCTTT
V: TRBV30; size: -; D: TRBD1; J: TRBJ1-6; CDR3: CAWKETGLNSPLHF; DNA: TGTGCCTGGAAGGAGACAGGGTTAAATTCACCCCTCCACTTT
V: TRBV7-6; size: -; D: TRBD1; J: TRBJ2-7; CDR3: CASSRGQALYEQYF; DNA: TGTGCCAGCAGCCGCGGACAGGCACTCTACGAGCAGTACTTC
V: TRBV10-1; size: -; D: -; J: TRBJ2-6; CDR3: CASRDRRSGANVLTF; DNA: TGCGCCAGCAGAGACAGGCGCTCTGGGGCCAACGTCCTGACTTTC
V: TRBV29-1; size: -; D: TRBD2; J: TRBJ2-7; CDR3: CSVASGRVSYEQYF; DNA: TGCAGCGTTGCCAGCGGGAGGGTCTCCTACGAGCAGTACTTC
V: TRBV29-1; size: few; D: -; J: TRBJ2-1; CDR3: CSGSSYNEQFF; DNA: TGCAGCGGGAGCTCCTACAATGAGCAGTTCTTC
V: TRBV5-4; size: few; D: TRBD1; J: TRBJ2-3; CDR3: CASSLAGQPTDTQYF; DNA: TGTGCCAGCAGCTTGGCGGGACAGCCCACAGATACGCAGTATTTT
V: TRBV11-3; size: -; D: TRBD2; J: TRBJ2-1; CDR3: CASSFSSGGRGEQFF; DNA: TGTGCCAGCAGCTTCTCTAGCGGGGGGCGAGGTGAGCAGTTCTTC
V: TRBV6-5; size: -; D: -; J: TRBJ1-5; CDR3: CASSPLGVSNQPQHF; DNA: TGTGCCAGCAGCCCCCTAGGGGTGAGCAATCAGCCCCAGCATTTT
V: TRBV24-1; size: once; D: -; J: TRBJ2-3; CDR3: CATSDADKYYTDTQYF; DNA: TGTGCCACCAGTGATGCGGACAAGTACTACACAGATACGCAGTATTTT
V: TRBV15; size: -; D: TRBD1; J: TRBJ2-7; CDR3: CATSREPGQGYEQYF; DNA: TGTGCCACCAGCAGAGAGCCCGGACAGGGCTACGAGCAGTACTTC
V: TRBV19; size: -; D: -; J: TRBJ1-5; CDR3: CASAWARGDNQPQHF; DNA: TGTGCCAGTGCGTGGGCCAGGGGTGACAATCAGCCCCAGCATTTT
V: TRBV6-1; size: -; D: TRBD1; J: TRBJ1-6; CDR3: CASSESGQYNSPLHF; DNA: TGTGCCAGCAGTGAATCGGGACAGTATAATTCACCCCTCCACTTT
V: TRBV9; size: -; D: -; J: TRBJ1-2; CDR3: CASSEQTGYGYTF; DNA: TGTGCCAGCAGCGAACAGACGGGGTATGGCTACACCTTC
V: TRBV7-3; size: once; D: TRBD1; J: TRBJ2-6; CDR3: CASSFGLGTGESGANVLTF; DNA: TGTGCCAGCAGCTTCGGTCTCGGGACAGGGGAGTCAGGGGCCAACGTCCTGACTTTC
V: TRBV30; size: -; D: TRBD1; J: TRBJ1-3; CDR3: CAWSPRLSEQGALLGNTIYF; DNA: TGTGCCTGGAGTCCCCGGCTATCGGAACAGGGGGCACTATTAGGAAACACCATATATTTT
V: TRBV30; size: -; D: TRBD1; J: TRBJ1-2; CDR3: CAWSDTWDSNNYGYTF; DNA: TGTGCCTGGAGCGATACCTGGGACAGTAATAACTATGGCTACACCTTC
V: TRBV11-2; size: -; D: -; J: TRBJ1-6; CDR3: CASSPGLRYNSPLHF; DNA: TGTGCCAGCAGCCCGGGACTGAGATATAATTCACCCCTCCACTTT
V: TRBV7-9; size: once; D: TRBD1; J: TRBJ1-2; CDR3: CASSANRDRGGGYTF; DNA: TGTGCCAGCAGCGCCAACCGGGACAGGGGCGGTGGCTACACCTTC
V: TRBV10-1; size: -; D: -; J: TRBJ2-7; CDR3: CASSVEGASSYEQYF; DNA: TGCGCCAGCAGTGTGGAGGGGGCATCATCCTACGAGCAGTACTTC
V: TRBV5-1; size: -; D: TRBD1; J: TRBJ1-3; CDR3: CASSFSGTDYPGNTIYF; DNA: TGCGCCAGCAGCTTCTCCGGGACAGATTATCCTGGAAACACCATATATTTT
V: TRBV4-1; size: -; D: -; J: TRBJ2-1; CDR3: CASSQGQEYNEQFF; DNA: TGCGCCAGCAGCCAAGGACAGGAGTACAATGAGCAGTTCTTC
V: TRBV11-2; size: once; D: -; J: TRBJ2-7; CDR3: CASSPSISVYYEQYF; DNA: TGTGCCAGCAGCCCAAGTATCAGTGTTTACTACGAGCAGTACTTC
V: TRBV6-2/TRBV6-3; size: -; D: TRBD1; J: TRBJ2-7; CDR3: CASSYSGQGAAYF; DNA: TGTGCCAGCAGTTACTCTGGACAGGGGGCGGCGTACTTC
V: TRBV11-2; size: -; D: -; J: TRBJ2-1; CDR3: CASSLEAGYNEQFF; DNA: TGTGCCAGCAGCTTAGAGGCGGGGTACAATGAGCAGTTCTTC
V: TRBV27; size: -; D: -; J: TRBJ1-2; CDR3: CASRPDAVVTYGYTF; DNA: TGTGCCAGCCGACCCGACGCCGTTGTGACATATGGCTACACCTTC
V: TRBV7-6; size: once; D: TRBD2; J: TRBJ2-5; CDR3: CASRGGSGREWETQYF; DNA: TGTGCCAGCAGGGGGGGTAGCGGGAGGGAATGGGAGACCCAGTACTTC
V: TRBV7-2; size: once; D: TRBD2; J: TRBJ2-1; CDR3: CASSLGTSGRVDNEQFF; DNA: TGTGCCAGCAGCTTGGGGACTAGCGGGAGGGTAGACAATGAGCAGTTCTTC
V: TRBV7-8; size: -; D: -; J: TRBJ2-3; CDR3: CASSSAYLDTQYF; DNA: TGTGCCAGCAGCAGTGCGTACCTTGATACGCAGTATTTT
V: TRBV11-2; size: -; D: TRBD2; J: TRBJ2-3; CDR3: CASSYGGGTDTQYF; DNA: TGTGCCAGCAGCTACGGGGGGGGCACAGATACGCAGTATTTT
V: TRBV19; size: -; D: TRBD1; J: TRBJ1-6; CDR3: CASNWRGRNSPLHF; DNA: TGTGCCAGTAATTGGAGGGGGCGAAATTCACCCCTCCACTTT
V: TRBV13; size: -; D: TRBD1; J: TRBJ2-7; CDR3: CASSTGDHYEQYF; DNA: TGTGCCAGCAGTACAGGGGACCACTACGAGCAGTACTTC
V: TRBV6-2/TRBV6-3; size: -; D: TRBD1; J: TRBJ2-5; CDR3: CASSPLRDRGRETQYF; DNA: TGTGCCAGCAGTCCACTCCGGGACAGGGGACGGGAGACCCAGTACTTC
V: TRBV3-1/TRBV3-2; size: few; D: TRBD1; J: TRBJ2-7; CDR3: CASSYAGTGGDEQYF; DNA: TGTGCCAGCAGCTACGCCGGGACAGGGGGGGACGAGCAGTACTTC
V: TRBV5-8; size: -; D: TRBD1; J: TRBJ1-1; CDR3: CASSYRTGNTEAFF; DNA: TGTGCCAGCAGCTATCGGACAGGTAACACTGAAGCTTTCTTT
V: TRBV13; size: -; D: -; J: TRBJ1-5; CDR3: CASSLGRSYSNQPQHF; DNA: TGTGCCAGCAGCTTAGGCCGCTCCTATAGCAATCAGCCCCAGCATTTT